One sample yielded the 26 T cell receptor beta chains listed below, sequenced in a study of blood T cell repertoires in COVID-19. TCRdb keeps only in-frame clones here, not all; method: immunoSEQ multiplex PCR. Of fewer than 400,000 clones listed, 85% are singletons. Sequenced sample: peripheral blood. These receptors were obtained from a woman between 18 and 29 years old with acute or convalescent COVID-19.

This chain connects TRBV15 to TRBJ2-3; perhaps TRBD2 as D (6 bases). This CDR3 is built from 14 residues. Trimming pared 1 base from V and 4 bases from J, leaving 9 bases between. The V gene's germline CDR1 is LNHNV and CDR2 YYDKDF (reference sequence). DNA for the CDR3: TGTGCCACCAGCAGAGGGGGGGACCCAGATACGCAGTATTTT. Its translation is CATSRGGDPDTQYF.

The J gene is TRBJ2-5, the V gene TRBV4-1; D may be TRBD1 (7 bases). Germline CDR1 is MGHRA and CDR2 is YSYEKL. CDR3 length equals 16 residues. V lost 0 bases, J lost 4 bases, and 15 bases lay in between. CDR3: CASSQDGRGESETQYF. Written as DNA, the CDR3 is TGCGCCAGCAGCCAAGACGGCAGGGGGGAGTCAGAGACCCAGTACTTC.

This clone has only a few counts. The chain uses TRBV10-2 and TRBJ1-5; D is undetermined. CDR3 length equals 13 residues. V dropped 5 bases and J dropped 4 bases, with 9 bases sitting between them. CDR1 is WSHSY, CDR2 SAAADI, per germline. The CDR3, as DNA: TGCGCCAGCAGTAGTTCCGGGAATCAGCCCCAGCATTTT. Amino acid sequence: CASSSSGNQPQHF.

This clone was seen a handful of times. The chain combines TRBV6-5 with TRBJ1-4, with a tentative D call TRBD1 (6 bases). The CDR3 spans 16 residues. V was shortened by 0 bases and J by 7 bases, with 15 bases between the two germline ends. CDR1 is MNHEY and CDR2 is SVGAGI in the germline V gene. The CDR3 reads CASSYSNRARLEKLFF. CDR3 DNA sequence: TGTGCCAGCAGTTACTCTAACAGGGCTCGACTTGAAAAACTGTTTTTT.

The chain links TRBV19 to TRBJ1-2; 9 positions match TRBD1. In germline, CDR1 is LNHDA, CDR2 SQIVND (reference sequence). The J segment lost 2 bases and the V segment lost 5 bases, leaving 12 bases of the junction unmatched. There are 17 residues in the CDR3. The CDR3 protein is CASSPMGQGAGNYGYTF. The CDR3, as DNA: TGTGCCAGTAGTCCAATGGGACAGGGAGCAGGAAACTATGGCTACACCTTC.

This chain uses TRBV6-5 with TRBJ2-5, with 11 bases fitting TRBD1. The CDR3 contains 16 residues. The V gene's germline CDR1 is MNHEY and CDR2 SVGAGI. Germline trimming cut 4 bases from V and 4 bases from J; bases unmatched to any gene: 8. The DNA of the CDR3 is TGTGCCAGCAGTTCCCCGGGACAGGGGGATGGAGAGACCCAGTACTTC. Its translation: CASSSPGQGDGETQYF.

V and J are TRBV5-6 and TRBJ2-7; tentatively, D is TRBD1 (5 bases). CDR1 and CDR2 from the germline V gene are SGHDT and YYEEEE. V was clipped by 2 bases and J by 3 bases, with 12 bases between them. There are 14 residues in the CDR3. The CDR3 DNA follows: TGTGCCAGCAGCTTTGGGCAGGGCCGCTACGAGCAGTACTTC. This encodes CASSFGQGRYEQYF.

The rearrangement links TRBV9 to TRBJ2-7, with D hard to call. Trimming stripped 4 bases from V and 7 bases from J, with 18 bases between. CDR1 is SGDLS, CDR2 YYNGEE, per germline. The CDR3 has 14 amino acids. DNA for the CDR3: TGTGCCAGCAGCCCAGGCTCGATGGTCTGGGAGCAGTACTTC. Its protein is CASSPGSMVWEQYF.

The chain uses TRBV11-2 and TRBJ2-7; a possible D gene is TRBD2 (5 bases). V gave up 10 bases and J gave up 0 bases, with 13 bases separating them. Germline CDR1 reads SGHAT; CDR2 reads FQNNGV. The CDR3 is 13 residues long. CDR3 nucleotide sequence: TGTGCCACAACTAGTGCGGACTCCTACGAGCAGTACTTC. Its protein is CATTSADSYEQYF. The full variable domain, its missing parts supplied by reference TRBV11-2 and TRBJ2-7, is EAGVAQSPRYKIIEKRQSVAFWCNPISGHATLYWYQQILGQGPKLLIQFQNNGVVDDSQLPKDRFSAERLKGVDSTLKIQPAKLEDSAVYLCATTSADSYEQYFGPGTRLTVT.

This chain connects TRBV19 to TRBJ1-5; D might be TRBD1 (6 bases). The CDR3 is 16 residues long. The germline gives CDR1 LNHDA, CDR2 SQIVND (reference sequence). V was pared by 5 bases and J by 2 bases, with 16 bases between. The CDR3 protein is CASSFSRTARNQPQHF. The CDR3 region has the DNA TGTGCCAGTAGTTTTTCTCGGACAGCGCGCAATCAGCCCCAGCATTTT.

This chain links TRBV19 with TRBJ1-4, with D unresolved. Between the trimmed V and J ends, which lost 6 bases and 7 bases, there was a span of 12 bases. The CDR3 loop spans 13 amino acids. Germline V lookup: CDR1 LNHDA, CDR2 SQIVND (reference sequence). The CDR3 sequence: CASRGGFFEKLFF. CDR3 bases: TGTGCCAGTAGGGGAGGGTTTTTTGAAAAACTGTTTTTT.

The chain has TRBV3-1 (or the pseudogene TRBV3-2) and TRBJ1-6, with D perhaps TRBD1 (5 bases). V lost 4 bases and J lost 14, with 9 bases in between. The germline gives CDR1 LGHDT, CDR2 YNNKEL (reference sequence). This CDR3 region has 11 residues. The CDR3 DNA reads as TGTGCCAGCAGCCTAGGGACTACCCTCCACTTT. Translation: CASSLGTTLHF.

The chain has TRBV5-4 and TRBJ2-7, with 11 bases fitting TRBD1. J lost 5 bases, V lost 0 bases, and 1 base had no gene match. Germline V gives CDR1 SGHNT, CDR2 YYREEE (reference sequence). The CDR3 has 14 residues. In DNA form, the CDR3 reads TGTGCCAGCAGCTTGGGGACAGGGGGCGACGAGCAGTACTTC. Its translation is CASSLGTGGDEQYF.

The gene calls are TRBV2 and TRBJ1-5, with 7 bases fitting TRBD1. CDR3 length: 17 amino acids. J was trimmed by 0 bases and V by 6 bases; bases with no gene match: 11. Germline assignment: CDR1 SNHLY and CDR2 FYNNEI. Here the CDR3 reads CASSDRQGDFSNQPQHF. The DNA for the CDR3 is TGTGCCAGCAGCGACCGACAGGGCGACTTTAGCAATCAGCCCCAGCATTTT.

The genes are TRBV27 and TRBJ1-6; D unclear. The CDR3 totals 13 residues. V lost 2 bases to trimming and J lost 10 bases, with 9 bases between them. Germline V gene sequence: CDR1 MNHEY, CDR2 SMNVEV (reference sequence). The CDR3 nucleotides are TGTGCCAGCAGTTTAAATAGGGAGTCACCCCTCCACTTT. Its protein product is CASSLNRESPLHF.

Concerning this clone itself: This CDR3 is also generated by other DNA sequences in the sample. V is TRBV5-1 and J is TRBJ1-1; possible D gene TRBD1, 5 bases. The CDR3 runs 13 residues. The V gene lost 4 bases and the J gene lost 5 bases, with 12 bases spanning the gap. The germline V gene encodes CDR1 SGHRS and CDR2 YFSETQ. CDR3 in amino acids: CASSPGGGTEAFF. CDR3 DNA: TGCGCCAGCAGCCCCGGGGGGGGTACTGAAGCTTTCTTT.

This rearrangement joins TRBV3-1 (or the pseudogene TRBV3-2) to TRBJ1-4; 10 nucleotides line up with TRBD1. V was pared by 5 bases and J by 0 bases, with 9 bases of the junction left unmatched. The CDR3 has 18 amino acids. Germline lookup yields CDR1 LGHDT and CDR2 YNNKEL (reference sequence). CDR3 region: CASSTRTGGYTTNEKLFF. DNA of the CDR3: TGTGCCAGCAGCACGCGGACAGGGGGGTATACAACTAATGAAAAACTGTTTTTT.

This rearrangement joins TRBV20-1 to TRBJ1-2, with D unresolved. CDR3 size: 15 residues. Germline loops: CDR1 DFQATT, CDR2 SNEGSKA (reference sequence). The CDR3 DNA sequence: TGCAGCGTTAGTCTTAGCGATTCGGCGGACTATGGCTACACCTTC. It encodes CSVSLSDSADYGYTF.

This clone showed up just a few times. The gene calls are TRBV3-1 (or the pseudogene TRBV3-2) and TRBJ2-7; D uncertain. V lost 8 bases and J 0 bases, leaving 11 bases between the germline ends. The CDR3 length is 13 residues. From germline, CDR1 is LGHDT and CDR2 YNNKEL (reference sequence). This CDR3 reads CASGAESSYEQYF. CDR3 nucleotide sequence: TGTGCCAGCGGTGCGGAAAGCTCCTACGAGCAGTACTTC.

The CDR3 DNA sequence: TGTGCCAGTAGTATGATGGCCGGGACAGGTCTCTCACCCCTCCACTTT. Its protein product is CASSMMAGTGLSPLHF. The rearrangement uses TRBV19 and TRBJ1-6; 8 nucleotides align to TRBD1. Germline V gene sequence: CDR1 LNHDA, CDR2 SQIVND (reference sequence). J lost 10 bases, V lost 3 bases, and 11 bases had no gene match. The CDR3 extends over 16 amino acids.

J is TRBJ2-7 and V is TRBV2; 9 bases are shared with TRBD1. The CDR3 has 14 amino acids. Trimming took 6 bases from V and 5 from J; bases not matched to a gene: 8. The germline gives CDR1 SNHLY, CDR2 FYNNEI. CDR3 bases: TGTGCCAGCAGAAGGCCCGGACAGGGGAACGAGCAGTACTTC. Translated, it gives CASRRPGQGNEQYF.

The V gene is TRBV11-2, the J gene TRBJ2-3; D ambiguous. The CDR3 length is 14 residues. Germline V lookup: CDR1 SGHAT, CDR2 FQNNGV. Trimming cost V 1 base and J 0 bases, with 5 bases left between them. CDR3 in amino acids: CASSLGISTDTQYF. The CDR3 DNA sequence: TGTGCCAGCAGCTTAGGTATTAGCACAGATACGCAGTATTTT. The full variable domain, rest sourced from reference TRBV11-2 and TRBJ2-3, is EAGVAQSPRYKIIEKRQSVAFWCNPISGHATLYWYQQILGQGPKLLIQFQNNGVVDDSQLPKDRFSAERLKGVDSTLKIQPAKLEDSAVYLCASSLGISTDTQYFGPGTRLTVL.

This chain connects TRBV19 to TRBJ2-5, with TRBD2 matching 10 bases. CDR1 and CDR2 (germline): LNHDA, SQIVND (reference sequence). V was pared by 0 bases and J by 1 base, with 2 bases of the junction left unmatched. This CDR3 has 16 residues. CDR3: CASSIELAGRQETQYF. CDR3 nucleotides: TGTGCCAGTAGTATAGAACTAGCGGGACGCCAAGAGACCCAGTACTTC.

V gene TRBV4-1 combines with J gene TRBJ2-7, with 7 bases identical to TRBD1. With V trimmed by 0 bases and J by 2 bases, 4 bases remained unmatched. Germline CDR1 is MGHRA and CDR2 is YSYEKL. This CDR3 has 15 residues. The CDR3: CASSQEGQRTYEQYF. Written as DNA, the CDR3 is TGCGCCAGCAGCCAAGAGGGACAGCGGACCTACGAGCAGTACTTC.

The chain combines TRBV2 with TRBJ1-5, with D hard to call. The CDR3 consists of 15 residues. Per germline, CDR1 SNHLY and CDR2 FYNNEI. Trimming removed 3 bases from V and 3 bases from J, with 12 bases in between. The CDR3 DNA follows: TGTGCCAGCAGTGAGGAGGGCCGAGTCAATCAGCCCCAGCATTTT. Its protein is CASSEEGRVNQPQHF.

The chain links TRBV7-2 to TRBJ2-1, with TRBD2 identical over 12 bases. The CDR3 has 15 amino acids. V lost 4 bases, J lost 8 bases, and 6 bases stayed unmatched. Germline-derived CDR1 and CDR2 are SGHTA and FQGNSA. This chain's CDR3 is CASSSGLAGSDEQFF. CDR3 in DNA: TGTGCCAGCAGCTCCGGACTAGCGGGGTCAGATGAGCAGTTCTTC.